This T cell receptor beta chain was found in a study of blood T cell repertoires in COVID-19. Turning to the study itself: From T cells, B-cell-depleted T cells, or PBMCs came the material, which was cDNA or gDNA.

Authors' analysis steps: By means of reference gene primer amplification, nucleated cell counts were estimated. The method was immunoSEQ multiplex PCR; TCRdb's version includes in-frame clones alone and lacks a portion of them. The V and J calls and clone size come from that table; D and trimming were worked out from the DNA. The sample holds 20,000 to 25,000 clones, about 91% seen once. Sequenced: peripheral blood. The TCR originated in a woman aged 70-85 years with active COVID-19.

The CDR3 loop reads CASTPNDGRHQPQHF. CDR3 coding DNA: TGTGCCAGTACCCCCAACGACGGGAGGCATCAGCCCCAGCATTTT. The chain combines TRBV19 with TRBJ1-5, with D uncertain. The CDR3 totals 15 residues. V shed 7 bases and J shed 5 bases, with 18 bases lying between them. Germline-derived CDR1 and CDR2 are LNHDA and SQIVND (reference sequence).